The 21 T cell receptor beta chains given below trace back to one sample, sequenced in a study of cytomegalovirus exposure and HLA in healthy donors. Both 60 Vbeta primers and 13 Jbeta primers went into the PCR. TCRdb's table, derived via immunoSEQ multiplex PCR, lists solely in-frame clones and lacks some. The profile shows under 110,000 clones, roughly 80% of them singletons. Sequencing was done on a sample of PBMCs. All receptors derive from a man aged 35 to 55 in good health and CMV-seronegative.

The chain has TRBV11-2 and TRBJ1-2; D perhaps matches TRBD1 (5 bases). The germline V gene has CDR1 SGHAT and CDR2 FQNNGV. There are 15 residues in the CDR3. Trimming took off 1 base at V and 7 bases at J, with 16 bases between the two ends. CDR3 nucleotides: TGTGCCAGCAGCTTAGCGGGCGAAGGGGTCCGTGGCTACACCTTC. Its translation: CASSLAGEGVRGYTF.

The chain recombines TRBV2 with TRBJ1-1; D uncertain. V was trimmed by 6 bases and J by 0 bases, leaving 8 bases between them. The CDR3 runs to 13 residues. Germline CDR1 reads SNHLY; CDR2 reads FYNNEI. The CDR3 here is CASRVSVNTEAFF. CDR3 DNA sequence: TGTGCCAGCAGGGTGTCGGTGAACACTGAAGCTTTCTTT.

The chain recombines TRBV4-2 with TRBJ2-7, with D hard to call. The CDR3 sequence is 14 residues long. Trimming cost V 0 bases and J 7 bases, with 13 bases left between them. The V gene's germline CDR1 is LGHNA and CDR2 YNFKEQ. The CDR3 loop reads CASSQELSPSEQYF. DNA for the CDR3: TGTGCCAGCAGCCAAGAACTTTCCCCATCGGAGCAGTACTTC.

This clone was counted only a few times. This CDR3 is CATSSQGGGMNEQYF. The CDR3 DNA reads as TGTGCCACCAGCAGCCAGGGCGGGGGCATGAACGAGCAGTACTTC. V usage is TRBV15 and J usage is TRBJ2-5, with D tentatively TRBD2 (7 bases). With the DNA end fitting TRBJ2-7 better, the J assignment may be wrong. Germline CDR1 LNHNV, CDR2 YYDKDF (reference sequence). This CDR3 has 15 amino acids.

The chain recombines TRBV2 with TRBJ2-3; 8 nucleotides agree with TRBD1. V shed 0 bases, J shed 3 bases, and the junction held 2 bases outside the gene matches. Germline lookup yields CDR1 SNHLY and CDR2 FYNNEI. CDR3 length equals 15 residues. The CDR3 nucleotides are TGTGCCAGCAGTGAAGCCGGACAGGGTACAGATACGCAGTATTTT. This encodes CASSEAGQGTDTQYF.

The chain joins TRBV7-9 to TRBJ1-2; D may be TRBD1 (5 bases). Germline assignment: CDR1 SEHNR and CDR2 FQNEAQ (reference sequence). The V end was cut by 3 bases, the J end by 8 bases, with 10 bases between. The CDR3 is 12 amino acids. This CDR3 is CASSLTEKGYTF. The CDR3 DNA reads TGTGCCAGCAGCTTGACAGAGAAAGGCTACACCTTC.

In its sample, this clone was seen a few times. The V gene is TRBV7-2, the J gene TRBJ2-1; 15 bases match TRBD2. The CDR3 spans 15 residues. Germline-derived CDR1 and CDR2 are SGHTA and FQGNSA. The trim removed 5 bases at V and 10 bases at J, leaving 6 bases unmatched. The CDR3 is CASSRTSGGAEEQFF. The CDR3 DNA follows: TGTGCCAGCAGCCGGACTAGCGGGGGGGCCGAAGAGCAGTTCTTC.

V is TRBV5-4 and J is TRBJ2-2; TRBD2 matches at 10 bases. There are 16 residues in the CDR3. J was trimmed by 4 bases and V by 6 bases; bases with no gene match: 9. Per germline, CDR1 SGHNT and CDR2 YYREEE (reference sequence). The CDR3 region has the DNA TGTGCCAGCACCTACCCCGGGACTAGCGCCACCGGGGAGCTGTTTTTT. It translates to CASTYPGTSATGELFF.

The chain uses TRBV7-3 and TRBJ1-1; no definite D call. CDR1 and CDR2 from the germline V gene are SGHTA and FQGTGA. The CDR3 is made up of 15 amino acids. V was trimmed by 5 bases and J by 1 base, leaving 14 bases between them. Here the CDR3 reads CASSPSGRGNTEAFF. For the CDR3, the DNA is TGTGCCAGCAGCCCCTCAGGTCGGGGGAACACTGAAGCTTTCTTT.

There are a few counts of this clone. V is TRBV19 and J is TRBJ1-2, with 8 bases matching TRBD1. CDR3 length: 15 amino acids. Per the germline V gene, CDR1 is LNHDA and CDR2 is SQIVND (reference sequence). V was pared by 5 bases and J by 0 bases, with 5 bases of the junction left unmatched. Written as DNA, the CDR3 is TGTGCCAGTAGTGCTTCGGACAGGGCTAACTATGGCTACACCTTC. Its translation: CASSASDRANYGYTF.

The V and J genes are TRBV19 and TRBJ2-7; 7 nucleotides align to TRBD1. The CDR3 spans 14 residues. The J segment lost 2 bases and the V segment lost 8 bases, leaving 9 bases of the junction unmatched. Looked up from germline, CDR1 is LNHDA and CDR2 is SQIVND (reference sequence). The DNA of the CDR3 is TGTGCCAGTGGAGTCTCCGGGACAGCCTACGAGCAGTACTTC. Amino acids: CASGVSGTAYEQYF.

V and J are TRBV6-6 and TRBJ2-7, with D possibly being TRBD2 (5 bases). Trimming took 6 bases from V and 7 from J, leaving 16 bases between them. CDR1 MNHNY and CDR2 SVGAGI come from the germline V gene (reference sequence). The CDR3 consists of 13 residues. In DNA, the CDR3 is TGTGCCAGCAGCTCCGACGGACTGCGGGAGCAGTACTTC. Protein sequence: CASSSDGLREQYF.

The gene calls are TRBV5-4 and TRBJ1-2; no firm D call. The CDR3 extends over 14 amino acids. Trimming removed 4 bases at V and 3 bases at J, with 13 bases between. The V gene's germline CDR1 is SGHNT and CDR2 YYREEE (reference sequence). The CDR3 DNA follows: TGTGCCAGCAGCCGAGAATGGGCAGACTATGGCTACACCTTC. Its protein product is CASSREWADYGYTF.

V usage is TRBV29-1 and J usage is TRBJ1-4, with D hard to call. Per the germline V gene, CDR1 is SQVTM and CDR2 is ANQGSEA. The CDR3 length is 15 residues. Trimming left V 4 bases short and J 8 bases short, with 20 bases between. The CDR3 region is CSVVMVFSGVEKLFF. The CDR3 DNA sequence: TGCAGCGTTGTTATGGTCTTCAGCGGGGTAGAAAAACTGTTTTTT.

CDR3 sequence (DNA): TGTGCCAGCAGTGGGACAGGGGAACACTACGAGCAGTACTTC. Protein product: CASSGTGEHYEQYF. The chain recombines TRBV6-1 with TRBJ2-7, with TRBD1 matching 9 bases. CDR3 size: 14 residues. The V gene's germline CDR1 is MNHNS and CDR2 SASEGT. The ends lost 4 bases at V and 3 bases at J; junction bases unmatched: 4.

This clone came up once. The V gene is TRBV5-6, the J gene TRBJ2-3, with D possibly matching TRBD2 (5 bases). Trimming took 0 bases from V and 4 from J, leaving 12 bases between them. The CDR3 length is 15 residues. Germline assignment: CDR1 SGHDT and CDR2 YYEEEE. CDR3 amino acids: CASSLVASSSDTQYF. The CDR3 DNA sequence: TGTGCCAGCAGCTTGGTGGCTAGCAGCTCAGATACGCAGTATTTT.

The CDR3 DNA reads as TGCGCCAGCAGCCCTACACTAGCGGGGGGCATCACCGGGGAGCTGTTTTTT. It encodes CASSPTLAGGITGELFF. The V call is TRBV5-1, the J call TRBJ2-2; 12 bases align to TRBD2. The ends lost 4 bases at V and 4 bases at J; junction bases unmatched: 8. This CDR3 has 17 residues. Germline-derived CDR1 and CDR2 are SGHRS and YFSETQ.

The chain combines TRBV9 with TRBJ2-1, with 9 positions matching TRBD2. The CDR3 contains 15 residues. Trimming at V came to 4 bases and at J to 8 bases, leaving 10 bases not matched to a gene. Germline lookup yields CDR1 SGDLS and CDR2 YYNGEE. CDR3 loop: CASSPRLAVFHEQFF. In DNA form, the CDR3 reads TGTGCCAGCAGCCCAAGACTAGCGGTGTTCCATGAGCAGTTCTTC.

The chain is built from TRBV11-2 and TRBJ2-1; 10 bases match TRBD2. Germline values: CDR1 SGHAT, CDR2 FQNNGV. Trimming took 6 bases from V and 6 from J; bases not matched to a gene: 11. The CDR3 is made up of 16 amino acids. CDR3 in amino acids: CASSFGGSGGGNEQFF. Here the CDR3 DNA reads TGTGCCAGCAGTTTCGGAGGGAGCGGGGGGGGCAATGAGCAGTTCTTC.

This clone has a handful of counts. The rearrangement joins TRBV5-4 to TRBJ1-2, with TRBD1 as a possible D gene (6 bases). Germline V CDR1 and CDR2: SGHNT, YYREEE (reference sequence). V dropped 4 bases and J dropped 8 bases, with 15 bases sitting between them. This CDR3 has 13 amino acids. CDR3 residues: CASSPPGERGYTF. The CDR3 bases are TGTGCCAGCAGCCCCCCAGGGGAGCGAGGCTACACCTTC.

The CDR3 region has the DNA TGTGCCAGCAGTGAAGGGCGGAGGGGCGGGGAGCAGTTCTTC. Amino acid sequence: CASSEGRRGGEQFF. The chain joins TRBV6-1 to TRBJ2-1; D perhaps matches TRBD2 (6 bases). CDR1 and CDR2 from the germline V gene are MNHNS and SASEGT. Deletions cut 1 base from V and 10 bases from J, with 14 bases between. The CDR3 loop spans 14 amino acids.